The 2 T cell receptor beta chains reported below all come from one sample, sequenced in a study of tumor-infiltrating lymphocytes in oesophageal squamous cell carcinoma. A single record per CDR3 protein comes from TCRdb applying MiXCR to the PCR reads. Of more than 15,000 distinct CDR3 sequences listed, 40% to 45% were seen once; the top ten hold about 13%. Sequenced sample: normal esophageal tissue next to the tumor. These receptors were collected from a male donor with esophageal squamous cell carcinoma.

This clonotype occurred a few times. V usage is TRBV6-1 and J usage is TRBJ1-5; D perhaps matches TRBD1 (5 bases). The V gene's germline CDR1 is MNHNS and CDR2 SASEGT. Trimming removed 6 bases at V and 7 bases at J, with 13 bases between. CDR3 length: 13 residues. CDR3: CASSPREGQPQHF. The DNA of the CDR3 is TGTGCCAGCAGCCCCAGGGAGGGGCAGCCCCAGCATTTT.

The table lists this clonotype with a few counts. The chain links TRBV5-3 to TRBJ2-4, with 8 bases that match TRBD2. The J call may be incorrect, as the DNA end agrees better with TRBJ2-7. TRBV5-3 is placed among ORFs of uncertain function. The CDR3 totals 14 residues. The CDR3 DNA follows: TGTGCCAGAAGCCAACCGGGGGGGGCACACGAGCAGTACTTC. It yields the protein CARSQPGGAHEQYF.